This is a list of T cell receptor beta chains from one sample in a study of OX40 agonist ivuxolimab in advanced cancers. Libraries were prepared by immunoSEQ multiplex PCR; TCRdb keeps only in-frame clonotypes and omits some of them. The sample lists 55,000 to 70,000 clones, approximately 84% occurring once. The sample was CD4+ or CD8+ T cells sorted from blood, taken in a trial of the OX40 agonist ivuxolimab. Receptors were obtained from an adult with an advanced solid tumor such as melanoma, head and neck, liver or kidney cancer. Each CDR3 is given with its conserved first and last residue. The D gene is left open where the match is weak. Rows may omit the clone size; those that give it use once, few, many or a size class.

J gene: TRBJ2-7
clone size: .
D gene: TRBD2
V gene: TRBV7-2
CDR3 protein: CASSPSGGTYEQYF
CDR3 DNA: TGTGCCAGCAGCCCCTCGGGGGGGACCTACGAGCAGTACTTC

J gene: TRBJ2-3
clone size: .
D gene: TRBD2
V gene: TRBV11-2
CDR3 protein: CASSLEGLAGAGEDTQYF
CDR3 DNA: TGTGCCAGCAGCTTAGAGGGATTAGCGGGAGCTGGGGAAGATACGCAGTATTTT

J gene: TRBJ2-3
clone size: .
D gene: .
V gene: TRBV7-2
CDR3 protein: CASSVLTDTQYF
CDR3 DNA: TGTGCCAGCAGCGTTCTCACAGATACGCAGTATTTT

J gene: TRBJ2-5
clone size: .
D gene: TRBD2
V gene: TRBV7-8
CDR3 protein: CASSPGTSGSIMAETQYF
CDR3 DNA: TGTGCCAGCAGCCCCGGGACTAGCGGGAGTATTATGGCAGAGACCCAGTACTTC

J gene: TRBJ1-6
clone size: .
D gene: .
V gene: TRBV11-2
CDR3 protein: CASSSGGGSPLHF
CDR3 DNA: TGTGCCAGCAGCTCTGGGGGGGGTTCACCCCTCCACTTT

J gene: TRBJ2-7
clone size: .
D gene: .
V gene: TRBV18
CDR3 protein: CASCMGGGAYEQYF
CDR3 DNA: TGTGCCAGCTGCATGGGAGGGGGCGCGTACGAGCAGTACTTC

J gene: TRBJ2-1
clone size: .
D gene: .
V gene: TRBV15
CDR3 protein: CATSRGDPSSYNEQFF
CDR3 DNA: TGTGCCACCAGCAGAGGGGACCCGAGCTCCTACAATGAGCAGTTCTTC

J gene: TRBJ2-3
clone size: few
D gene: .
V gene: TRBV28
CDR3 protein: CASRGDRDSTDTQYF
CDR3 DNA: TGTGCCAGCAGGGGGGACCGGGACTCCACAGATACGCAGTATTTT

J gene: TRBJ2-7
clone size: .
D gene: TRBD2
V gene: TRBV5-3
CDR3 protein: CASSYDTSGGYEQYF
CDR3 DNA: TGTGCCAGCAGCTACGACACTAGCGGGGGGTACGAGCAGTACTTC

J gene: TRBJ2-5
clone size: .
D gene: .
V gene: TRBV27
CDR3 protein: CASSSFSAGARETQYF
CDR3 DNA: TGTGCCAGCAGTTCATTCTCGGCGGGCGCGCGGGAGACCCAGTACTTC

J gene: TRBJ2-2
clone size: once
D gene: .
V gene: TRBV10-3
CDR3 protein: CATHLSGELFF
CDR3 DNA: TGTGCCACCCACCTATCCGGGGAGCTGTTTTTT

J gene: TRBJ2-1
clone size: .
D gene: TRBD2
V gene: TRBV7-9
CDR3 protein: CASSLRTSAGEQFF
CDR3 DNA: TGTGCCAGCAGCCTCAGGACTAGTGCTGGTGAGCAGTTCTTC

J gene: TRBJ1-2
clone size: .
D gene: .
V gene: TRBV7-9
CDR3 protein: CASTSRIDYGYTF
CDR3 DNA: TGTGCCAGCACCTCCCGTATAGACTATGGCTACACCTTC

J gene: TRBJ1-2
clone size: .
D gene: .
V gene: TRBV28
CDR3 protein: CANRDTANYGYTF
CDR3 DNA: TGTGCCAACCGGGACACGGCTAACTATGGCTACACCTTC

J gene: TRBJ2-7
clone size: .
D gene: .
V gene: TRBV15
CDR3 protein: CATSREGLDEQYF
CDR3 DNA: TGTGCCACCAGCAGAGAGGGGTTGGATGAGCAGTACTTC

J gene: TRBJ1-4
clone size: .
D gene: TRBD1
V gene: TRBV11-2
CDR3 protein: CASSSDRGNEKLFF
CDR3 DNA: TGTGCCAGCAGCTCGGACAGGGGTAATGAAAAACTGTTTTTT

J gene: TRBJ1-2
clone size: .
D gene: .
V gene: TRBV27
CDR3 protein: CASSLSPPRDYGYTF
CDR3 DNA: TGTGCCAGCAGCCTATCCCCCCCCCGAGACTATGGCTACACCTTC

J gene: TRBJ2-7
clone size: .
D gene: TRBD2
V gene: TRBV9
CDR3 protein: CASSVAPLAGEGEQYF
CDR3 DNA: TGTGCCAGCAGCGTAGCCCCACTAGCGGGAGAAGGCGAGCAGTACTTC

J gene: TRBJ2-7
clone size: once
D gene: TRBD1
V gene: TRBV7-2
CDR3 protein: CASSSTGGSYEQYF
CDR3 DNA: TGTGCCAGCAGCTCTACAGGGGGCTCCTACGAGCAGTACTTC

J gene: TRBJ2-1
clone size: .
D gene: TRBD1
V gene: TRBV7-3
CDR3 protein: CASSPSMGQYNEQFF
CDR3 DNA: TGTGCCAGCAGTCCCTCCATGGGACAGTACAATGAGCAGTTCTTC

J gene: TRBJ1-3
clone size: .
D gene: .
V gene: TRBV2
CDR3 protein: CASSYTGSYGNTIYF
CDR3 DNA: TGTGCCAGCAGCTATACAGGGAGTTATGGAAACACCATATATTTT

J gene: TRBJ1-6
clone size: .
D gene: TRBD1
V gene: TRBV4-2
CDR3 protein: CASSLDLDRGNSPLHF
CDR3 DNA: TGTGCCAGCAGCTTGGACCTGGACAGGGGTAATTCACCCCTCCACTTT

J gene: TRBJ1-6
clone size: many
D gene: TRBD1
V gene: TRBV5-1
CDR3 protein: CASSLGQASPNSPLHF
CDR3 DNA: TGCGCCAGCAGCTTAGGACAGGCCTCACCGAATTCACCCCTCCACTTT

J gene: TRBJ2-5
clone size: .
D gene: .
V gene: TRBV5-1
CDR3 protein: CASSLGWEETQYF
CDR3 DNA: TGCGCCAGCAGCTTAGGCTGGGAAGAGACCCAGTACTTC

J gene: TRBJ1-4
clone size: .
D gene: TRBD1
V gene: TRBV18
CDR3 protein: CASSPNRGFNEKLFF
CDR3 DNA: TGTGCCAGCTCACCGAACAGGGGGTTTAATGAAAAACTGTTTTTT

J gene: TRBJ2-5
clone size: .
D gene: .
V gene: TRBV7-9
CDR3 protein: CASSLEMGEETQYF
CDR3 DNA: TGTGCCAGCAGCTTAGAGATGGGGGAAGAGACCCAGTACTTC

J gene: TRBJ2-1
clone size: once
D gene: TRBD1
V gene: TRBV9
CDR3 protein: CASSLQAGDSEQFF
CDR3 DNA: TGTGCCAGCAGCCTCCAAGCAGGGGACAGTGAGCAGTTCTTC

J gene: TRBJ2-7
clone size: .
D gene: TRBD2
V gene: TRBV18
CDR3 protein: CASSPGLAATSYEQYF
CDR3 DNA: TGTGCCAGCTCACCGGGACTAGCGGCTACTTCCTACGAGCAGTACTTC

J gene: TRBJ2-1
clone size: .
D gene: TRBD2
V gene: TRBV4-2
CDR3 protein: CASRPPGLAGGEGNEQFF
CDR3 DNA: TGTGCCAGCAGGCCTCCGGGACTAGCGGGGGGTGAGGGCAATGAGCAGTTCTTC

J gene: TRBJ2-5
clone size: .
D gene: .
V gene: TRBV5-4
CDR3 protein: CASSFSTGPQETQYF
CDR3 DNA: TGTGCCAGCAGCTTCAGTACGGGACCCCAAGAGACCCAGTACTTC

J gene: TRBJ2-2
clone size: .
D gene: TRBD1
V gene: TRBV30
CDR3 protein: CAWSAFPGQGNTGELFF
CDR3 DNA: TGTGCCTGGAGTGCTTTTCCGGGACAGGGGAACACCGGGGAGCTGTTTTTT

J gene: TRBJ2-7
clone size: once
D gene: .
V gene: TRBV5-6
CDR3 protein: CASSGIGGPGEQYF
CDR3 DNA: TGTGCCAGCAGCGGAATAGGGGGGCCGGGGGAGCAGTACTTC

J gene: TRBJ1-2
clone size: .
D gene: .
V gene: TRBV7-3
CDR3 protein: CASSPSGGTLFYGYTF
CDR3 DNA: TGTGCCAGCAGCCCCTCGGGAGGGACACTCTTCTATGGCTACACCTTC

J gene: TRBJ2-7
clone size: .
D gene: .
V gene: TRBV1
CDR3 protein: CTSSPLTSGSLPSYEQYF
CDR3 DNA: TGCACCAGCAGCCCTTTGACTAGCGGGAGTCTCCCCTCCTACGAGCAGTACTTC

J gene: TRBJ1-4
clone size: once
D gene: TRBD1
V gene: TRBV30
CDR3 protein: CAWSRDRGEKLFF
CDR3 DNA: TGTGCCTGGAGCAGGGACAGGGGTGAAAAACTGTTTTTT

J gene: TRBJ1-4
clone size: .
D gene: .
V gene: TRBV2
CDR3 protein: CASSEDLREKLFF
CDR3 DNA: TGTGCCAGCAGTGAAGATTTACGTGAAAAACTGTTTTTT